Described below is a single T cell receptor beta chain sequence and its context. The sample is drawn from a study of T cell changes during pregnancy in multiple sclerosis. V was clipped by 6 bases and J by 8 bases; unmatched bases: 9. Per germline, CDR1 SQVTM and CDR2 ANQGSEA. This CDR3 comprises 12 residues. Data came from immunoSEQ multiplex PCR; TCRdb stores just in-frame clones and leaves some out. In the table there are over 50,000 clones, around nine tenths of which are singletons. The sequence came from a female donor in good health, enrolled as a control in a pregnancy study. The chain carries TRBV29-1 and TRBJ1-2; 7 bases align to TRBD1. This specimen was peripheral blood, taken in the third trimester of pregnancy. CDR3 coding DNA: TGCAGCGTAGCGGACAGGCAGGGGGGCTACACCTTC. Its translation: CSVADRQGGYTF.